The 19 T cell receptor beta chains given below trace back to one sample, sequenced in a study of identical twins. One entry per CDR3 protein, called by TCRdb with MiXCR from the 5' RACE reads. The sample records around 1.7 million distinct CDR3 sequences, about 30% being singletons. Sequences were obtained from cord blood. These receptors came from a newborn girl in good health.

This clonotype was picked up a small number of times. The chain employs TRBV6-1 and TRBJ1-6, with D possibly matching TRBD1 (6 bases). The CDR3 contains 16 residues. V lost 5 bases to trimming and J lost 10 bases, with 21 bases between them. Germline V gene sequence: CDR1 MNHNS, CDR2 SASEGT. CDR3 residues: CASSPQGNHLESPLHF. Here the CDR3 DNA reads TGTGCCAGCAGTCCACAGGGAAACCACCTAGAATCACCCCTCCACTTT.

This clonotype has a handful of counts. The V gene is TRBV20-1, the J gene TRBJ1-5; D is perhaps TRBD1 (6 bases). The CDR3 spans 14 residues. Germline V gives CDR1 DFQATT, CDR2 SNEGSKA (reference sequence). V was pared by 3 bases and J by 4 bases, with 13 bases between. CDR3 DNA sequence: TGCAGTGCTAGTAAAGGGGGTGGGAATCAGCCCCAGCATTTT. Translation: CSASKGGGNQPQHF.

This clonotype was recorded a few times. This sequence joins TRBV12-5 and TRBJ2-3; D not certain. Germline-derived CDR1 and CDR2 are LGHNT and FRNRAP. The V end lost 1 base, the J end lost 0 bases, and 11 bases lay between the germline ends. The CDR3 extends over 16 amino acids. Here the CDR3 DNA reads TGTGCTAGTGGTTTGGGGGATCACCCTAGCACAGATACGCAGTATTTT. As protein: CASGLGDHPSTDTQYF. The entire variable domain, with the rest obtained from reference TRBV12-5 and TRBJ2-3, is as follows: DARVTQTPRHKVTEMGQEVTMRCQPILGHNTVFWYRQTMMQGLELLAYFRNRAPLDDSGMPKDRFSAEMPDATLATLKIQPSEPRDSAVYFCASGLGDHPSTDTQYFGPGTRLTVL.

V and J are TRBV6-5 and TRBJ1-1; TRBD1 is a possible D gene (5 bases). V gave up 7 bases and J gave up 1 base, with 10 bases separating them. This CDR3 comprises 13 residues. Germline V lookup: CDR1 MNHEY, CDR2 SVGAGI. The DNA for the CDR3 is TGTGCCAGCACCAAAACAGGGAACACTGAAGCTTTCTTT. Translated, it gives CASTKTGNTEAFF.

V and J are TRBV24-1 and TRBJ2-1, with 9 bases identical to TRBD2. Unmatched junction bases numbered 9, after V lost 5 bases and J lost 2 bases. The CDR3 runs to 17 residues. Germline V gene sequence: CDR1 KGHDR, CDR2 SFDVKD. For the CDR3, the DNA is TGTGCCACCAGTGGTGGGGCGCGGGGGGGGACCTACAATGAGCAGTTCTTC. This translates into CATSGGARGGTYNEQFF.

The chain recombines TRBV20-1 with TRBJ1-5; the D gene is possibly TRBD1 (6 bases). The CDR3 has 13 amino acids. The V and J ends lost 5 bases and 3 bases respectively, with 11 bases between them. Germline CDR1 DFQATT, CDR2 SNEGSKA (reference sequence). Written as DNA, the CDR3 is TGCAGTGCTCCAGGGGCCGCCAATCAGCCCCAGCATTTT. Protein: CSAPGAANQPQHF.

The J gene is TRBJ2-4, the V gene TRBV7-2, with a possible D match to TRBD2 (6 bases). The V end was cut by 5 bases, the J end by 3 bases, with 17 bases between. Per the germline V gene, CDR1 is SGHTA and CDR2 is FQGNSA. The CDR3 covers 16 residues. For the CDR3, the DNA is TGTGCCAGCAGCCCGGGACTTTTAAGAGTCAAAAACATTCAGTACTTC. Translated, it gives CASSPGLLRVKNIQYF.

The CDR3 sequence: CSARPPMGSYNSPLHF. DNA for the CDR3: TGCAGTGCTCGGCCCCCCATGGGCTCCTATAATTCACCCCTCCACTTT. The chain joins TRBV20-1 to TRBJ1-6; D remains unclear. Trimming cost V 5 bases and J 0 bases, with 14 bases left between them. The CDR3 sequence is 16 residues long. Germline V lookup: CDR1 DFQATT, CDR2 SNEGSKA (reference sequence).

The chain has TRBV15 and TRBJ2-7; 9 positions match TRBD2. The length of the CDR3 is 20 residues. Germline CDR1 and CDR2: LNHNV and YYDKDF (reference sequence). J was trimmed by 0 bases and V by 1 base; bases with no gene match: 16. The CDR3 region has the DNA TGTGCCACCAGCAGAGGTTTGACAGGGAGGGGTAGCGGGAGCTCCTACGAGCAGTACTTC. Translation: CATSRGLTGRGSGSSYEQYF.

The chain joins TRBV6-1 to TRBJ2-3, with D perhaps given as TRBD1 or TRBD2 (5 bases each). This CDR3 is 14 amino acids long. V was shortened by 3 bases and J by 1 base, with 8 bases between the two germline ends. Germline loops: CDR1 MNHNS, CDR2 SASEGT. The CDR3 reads CASSDGTGTDTQYF. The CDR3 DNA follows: TGTGCCAGCAGTGATGGGACGGGCACAGATACGCAGTATTTT.

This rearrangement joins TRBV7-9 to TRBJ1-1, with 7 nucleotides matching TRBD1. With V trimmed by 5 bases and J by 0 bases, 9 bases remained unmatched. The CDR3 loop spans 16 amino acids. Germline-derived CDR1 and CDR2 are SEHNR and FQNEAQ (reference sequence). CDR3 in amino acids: CASSPRQGSMNTEAFF. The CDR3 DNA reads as TGTGCCAGCAGCCCGCGACAGGGTTCGATGAACACTGAAGCTTTCTTT. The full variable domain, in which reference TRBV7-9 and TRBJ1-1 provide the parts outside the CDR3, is DTGVSQNPRHKITKRGQNVTFRCDPISEHNRLYWYRQTLGQGPEFLTYFQNEAQLEKSRLLSDRFSAERPKGSFSTLEIQRTEQGDSAMYLCASSPRQGSMNTEAFFGQGTRLTVV.

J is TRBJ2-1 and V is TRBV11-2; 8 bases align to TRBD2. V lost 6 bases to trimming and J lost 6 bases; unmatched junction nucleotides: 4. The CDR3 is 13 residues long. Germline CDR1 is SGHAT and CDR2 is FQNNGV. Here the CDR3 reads CASRRLAGNEQFF. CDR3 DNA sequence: TGTGCCAGCAGGAGGCTAGCGGGCAATGAGCAGTTCTTC.

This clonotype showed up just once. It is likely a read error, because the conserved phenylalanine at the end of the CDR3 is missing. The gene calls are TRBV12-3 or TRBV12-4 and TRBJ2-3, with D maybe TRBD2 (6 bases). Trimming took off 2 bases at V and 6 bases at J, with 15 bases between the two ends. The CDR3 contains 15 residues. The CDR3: CASSLKRREWDTQYS. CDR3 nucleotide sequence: TGTGCCAGCAGTTTAAAGCGTCGGGAGTGGGATACGCAGTATTCT.

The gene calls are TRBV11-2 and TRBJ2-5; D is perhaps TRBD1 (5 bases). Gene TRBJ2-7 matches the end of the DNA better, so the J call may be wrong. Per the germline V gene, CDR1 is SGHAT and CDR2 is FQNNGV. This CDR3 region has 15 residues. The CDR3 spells CASSPTPLTAYEQYF. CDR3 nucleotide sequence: TGTGCCAGCAGCCCAACCCCTTTGACAGCCTACGAGCAGTACTTC.

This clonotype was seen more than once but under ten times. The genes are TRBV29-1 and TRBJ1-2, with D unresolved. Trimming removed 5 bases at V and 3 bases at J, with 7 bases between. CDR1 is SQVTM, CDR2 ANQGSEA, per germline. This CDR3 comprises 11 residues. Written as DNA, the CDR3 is TGCAGCGTTAAGCGTGACTATGGCTACACCTTC. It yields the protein CSVKRDYGYTF.

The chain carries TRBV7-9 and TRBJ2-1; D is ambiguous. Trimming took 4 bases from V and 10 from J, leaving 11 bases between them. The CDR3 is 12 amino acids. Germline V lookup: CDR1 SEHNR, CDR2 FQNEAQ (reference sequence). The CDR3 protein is CASSSGLREQFF. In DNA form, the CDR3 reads TGTGCCAGCAGCTCAGGTCTACGCGAGCAGTTCTTC.

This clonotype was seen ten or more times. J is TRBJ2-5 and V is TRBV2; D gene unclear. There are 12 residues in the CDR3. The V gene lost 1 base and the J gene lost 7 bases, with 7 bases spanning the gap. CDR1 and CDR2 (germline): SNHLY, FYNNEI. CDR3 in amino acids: CASSEGLGTQYF. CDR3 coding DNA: TGTGCCAGCAGTGAAGGTCTGGGGACCCAGTACTTC.

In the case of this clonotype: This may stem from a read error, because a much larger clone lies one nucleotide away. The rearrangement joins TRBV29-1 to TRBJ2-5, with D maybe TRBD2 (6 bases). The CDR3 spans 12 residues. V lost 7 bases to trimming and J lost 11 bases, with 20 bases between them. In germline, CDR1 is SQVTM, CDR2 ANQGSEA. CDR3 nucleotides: TGCAGCGGAGGCTTGGACTACGGTGAGCAGTACTTC. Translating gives CSGGLDYGEQYF.

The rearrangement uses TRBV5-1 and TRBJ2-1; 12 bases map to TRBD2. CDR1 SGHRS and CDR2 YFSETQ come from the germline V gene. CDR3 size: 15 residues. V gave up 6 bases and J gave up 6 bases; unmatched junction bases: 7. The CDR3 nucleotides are TGCGCCAGCACCCTAGCGGGGGGGGACTTCAATGAGCAGTTCTTC. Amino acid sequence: CASTLAGGDFNEQFF.